This T cell receptor (beta chain) is from a study of T cells in Graves' hyperthyroidism and ophthalmopathy. The study's findings and limits: Ophthalmopathy was model-predicted a median 6.5 months pre-onset. A 13 V-J model separated ophthalmopathy from stable hyperthyroidism.

Criteria for exclusion of patients were uncontrolled infection, other autoimmune disease, pregnancy or lactation. Isolation of PBMCs was performed on around 9.4 ml fresh peripheral blood. This clonotype was detected only a few times. Its target is unknown. This CDR3 region has 15 residues. J gave up 5 bases and V 5 bases, and 10 bases lay outside the gene matches. Germline CDR1 reads LNHDA; CDR2 reads SQIVND (reference sequence). What was amplified from RNA transcripts were TCR beta CDR3 regions. The HTBI primer set was used in a first-round RT-PCR of the TCR CDR3. Each CDR3 protein gets one entry after TCRdb re-called the multiplex PCR reads with MiXCR. The table shows more than 300,000 distinct CDR3 sequences, with approximately 15% occurring only once.

This clonotype was obtained from a woman in her 30s with Graves' hyperthyroidism. The sequenced material came from blood. The chain has TRBV19 and TRBJ2-5; 8 nucleotides line up with TRBD1. CDR3 sequence: CASSARDRPAETQYF. CDR3 bases: TGTGCCAGTAGTGCTCGGGACAGGCCTGCGGAGACCCAGTACTTC.